What follows describes a single T cell receptor beta chain. What it binds is unknown. Sequencing used immunoSEQ multiplex PCR; TCRdb keeps in-frame clones, though not all of them. The table has some 170,000 clones, 85% to 90% seen once; the top ten hold 1.5% to 2%. The data belong to a study of T cell responses to AZD1222 COVID-19 vaccine. V was clipped by 4 bases and J by 9 bases, with 19 bases between them. The germline V gene has CDR1 SGHNT and CDR2 YYREEE (reference sequence). This CDR3 region has 14 residues. Study findings and constraints: Most donors were white British, females outnumbered males, and clonal diversity was possibly underestimated.

This chain links TRBV5-4 with TRBJ1-2; D gene unclear. Material: peripheral blood, obtained on day 0 of AZD1222 vaccination. The clonotype comes from an adult in good health. The CDR3 DNA follows: TGTGCCAGCAGCACTCAAGGAGGCCCCCAGAGCTACACCTTC. This translates into CASSTQGGPQSYTF.